The T cell receptor (beta chain) under discussion was sequenced for a study of beta chain features in type 1 diabetes (dated by TCRdb to 2016 to 2018). Study-wide context: No differences in mean age, gender distribution, total cell number or subset yield were found between patients and healthy donors. A total of 107,917,701 sorted cells were examined across all samples, and a strong correlation was observed between cell number per subset and RNA yield. The study compared TCRB repertoires of sorted circulating CD4+ T cell subsets between recently diagnosed type 1 diabetes patients and matched healthy donors. Regulatory and stem cell-like memory subsets were obtained from only 8 patients and roughly 8 healthy donors, while naive and central memory subsets were obtained from all 30 or so donors.

The germline V gene provides CDR1 SGDLS and CDR2 YYNGEE. Spanning cysteine to phenylalanine, the CDR3 consists of 16 amino acids. The kept DNA is CDR3 alone, 48 bases in frame from the first base. V lost 2 bases and J lost 9 bases, and the count of bases not matched to a germline gene is 11. This clone occurred a few times. Its target antigen remains unknown. No much larger clonotype is one base removed from it; base qualities were not supplied. The paper's findings and limits, for the study overall: Naive, central memory and regulatory TCRB repertoires appeared to be more alike among patients than among healthy donors. At VDJ recombination sites, type 1 diabetes patients had fewer insertions and more deleted nucleotides, which implies abnormalities in thymic rearrangement. Because cDNA was sequenced instead of genomic DNA, activated cells with high expression could be over-represented, although the groups did not differ in activation or CD3 levels. PCR might favor shorter templates, but patient and control samples were amplified and corrected together, so any skew would affect both groups equally. In all four CD4+ subsets, TCRB CDR3 length was moderately but significantly shorter in type 1 diabetes patients. HLA sub-analyses involved small numbers of individuals, so any influence of HLA type on TCRB rearrangement remained unresolved.

The entire amount of isolated RNA was reverse transcribed using the High Capacity cDNA Reverse Transcription Kit, so the sequenced TCRB transcripts were expressed ones. Deep immunoSEQ sequencing was performed on naive, central memory and regulatory T cell samples, with an average of approximately 3.9 million total reads per sample. After sorted cells were lysed in RLT buffer, RNA was extracted with DNase-treated RNeasy Micro or Mini kits, with the choice depending on cell number. Each cell subset was processed separately to prevent cross-contamination, with patient and healthy donor samples processed together. TCRB sequences were amplified from cDNA with the immunoSEQ multiplex PCR, producing 87-bp fragments spanning the CDR3 region. Amplicons were sequenced on the Illumina HiSeq platform. On the study's bioinformatics: PCR bias was corrected computationally using synthetic template baselines, and reads within Hamming distance 2 were collapsed, with unmergeable singletons discarded. By aligning reads against IMGT, V, D and J genes, CDR3 length, and insertions or deletions at six rearrangement sites were assigned. Within each subset, clonotype counts were normalized to sorted cell number, and only after that were true diversity and Gini coefficients computed with the tcR R package. The overlap coefficient, calculated on TCRB nucleotide sequences, was used to quantify repertoire sharing. Out-of-frame TCRB sequences from naive cells were analyzed as a proxy for the pre-selection repertoire. TCRdb took this table from immuneACCESS and kept in-frame rearrangements with V and J called. Such tables lack part of the clones; where checked against another copy, unresolved V genes explain under half of the gap, and the rest is unexplained. Clone size and the V and J calls come from that table; the DNA yielded D and trimming. The sample table contains around 260,000 clones; only one count was recorded for roughly 24% of them. The ten largest clones capture about 0.012% of the sample.

Each donor gave one peripheral blood draw, averaging approximately 0.11 L, which was collected into heparinised tubes. Using a panel that included CD45RO, CCR7, CD25, CD127, CD95 and CD27, naive, central memory, regulatory and stem cell-like memory CD4+ T cells were sorted on a BD FACSAria II. All sorted populations exceeded 95% purity. PBMCs were isolated immediately by Lymphoprep density gradient centrifugation and stained directly without culture. So that batch effects would be minimized, each experiment stained and sorted samples in pairs, pairing one healthy donor with one patient. The sample was naive CD4+ T cells from blood. The label giving this sample's cell subset or site can be read as: true naive CD4+ T cells. Rearrangement joined TRBV9 to TRBJ2-1; 10 central nucleotides agree with TRBD2. The clonotype comes from a young woman with type 1 diabetes. DNA sequence: TGTGCCAGCAGCGTGACAACTAGCGGGGCCCGGGGTGAGCAGTTCTTC. This encodes CASSVTTSGARGEQFF.